A single sample gave rise to the 6 T cell receptor beta chains below, sequenced in a study of blood T cells in healthy people across ages. Primers used in a second PCR of about 7 to 12 cycles were a sample-barcoded 5' primer and a J-beta primer mix. In TCRdb, the 5' RACE reads were re-called with MiXCR into one record per CDR3 protein. This table holds 850,000 or so distinct CDR3 sequences, roughly 26% found once. The material sequenced was blood. The receptors were sampled from an elderly woman in good health.

In the case of this clonotype: Possible read error: a much larger clone is one base away. The chain employs TRBV6-5 and TRBJ2-1; 8 positions match TRBD2. The J call is uncertain, as TRBJ2-7 better fits the DNA end. Germline V CDR1 and CDR2: MNHEY, SVGAGI. The CDR3 runs to 14 residues. The CDR3, as DNA: TGTGCCACCCTGAGGAGCGGGGGTTACAATGAGCAGTACTTC. Residues: CATLRSGGYNEQYF.

This clonotype was counted many times. This rearrangement joins TRBV6-6 to TRBJ2-7, with D maybe TRBD1 (5 bases). The CDR3 is 15 residues long. Germline CDR1 MNHNY, CDR2 SVGAGI (reference sequence). Trimming removed 4 bases at V and 3 bases at J, with 16 bases between. This CDR3 reads CASSLFRDPNYEQYF. DNA of the CDR3: TGTGCCAGCAGTTTATTCAGGGATCCAAACTACGAGCAGTACTTC.

This clonotype was counted ten times or more. The chain carries TRBV7-2 and TRBJ2-1, with D unresolved. This CDR3 is built from 16 residues. V shed 1 base and J shed 0 bases, with 10 bases lying between them. Germline V lookup: CDR1 SGHTA, CDR2 FQGNSA. The CDR3, as DNA: TGTGCCAGCAGCTTAGGGGCCCTGAGCTCCTACAATGAGCAGTTCTTC. Its translation: CASSLGALSSYNEQFF.

This clonotype was picked up many times. V is TRBV6-1 and J is TRBJ2-3; the match to TRBD1 covers 10 bases. This CDR3 is built from 15 residues. V shed 3 bases and J 3 bases; nucleotides not matched to a gene: 3. Germline V lookup: CDR1 MNHNS, CDR2 SASEGT. The CDR3: CASSERDRGTDTQYF. The CDR3 coding sequence is TGTGCCAGCAGTGAGCGGGACAGGGGAACAGATACGCAGTATTTT.

This clonotype was counted a few times. V usage is TRBV7-9 and J usage is TRBJ1-2; maybe TRBD1 (5 bases). The ends were cut back, 5 bases at V and 6 bases at J, with 25 bases in the middle. Germline V gene sequence: CDR1 SEHNR, CDR2 FQNEAQ (reference sequence). The CDR3 runs 17 residues. The CDR3 region is CASSPSPVGDHIDGYTF. The DNA of the CDR3 is TGTGCCAGCAGCCCAAGCCCGGTGGGGGACCATATTGATGGCTACACCTTC.

The V and J genes are TRBV28 and TRBJ2-1, with TRBD2 matching 11 bases. Per the germline V gene, CDR1 is MDHEN and CDR2 is SYDVKM. After removal of 4 bases from V and 7 bases from J, the junction contained 6 bases not matched to a gene. The CDR3 has 15 residues. The CDR3: CASSSLAGGLNEQFF. The CDR3 DNA follows: TGTGCCAGCAGTTCTCTAGCGGGGGGCCTGAATGAGCAGTTCTTC.